This TCR beta chain originates from a study of T cell responses to AZD1222 COVID-19 vaccine. Study-wide findings and caveats: Increased Spike-specific TCR breadth and depth were observed after two AZD1222 doses. Baseline seropositivity characterized only a handful of AZD1222 recipients. The repertoires were collected only after the peak T cell response.

Repertoires were generated with immunoSEQ multiplex PCR, while TCRdb's copy carries only in-frame clones and drops some. The table records 150,000 to 200,000 clones, roughly 87% of them present only once. On this clone itself: Its specificity is unknown.

This sequence was found in an adult in good health. Here the sequenced sample was peripheral blood, taken on day 0 of AZD1222 vaccination.

The CDR3 reads CASYLTTGLQRGDEQFF. CDR3 DNA: TGCGCCAGCTATCTTACGACGGGACTCCAGAGGGGCGATGAGCAGTTCTTC. This chain joins TRBV5-1 and TRBJ2-1; tentatively, D is TRBD2 (6 bases). CDR3 length: 17 amino acids. The V gene's germline CDR1 is SGHRS and CDR2 YFSETQ. Trimming removed 7 bases at V and 8 bases at J, with 28 bases between.